These 7 T cell receptor beta chains came from one sample sequenced in a study of T cells in Graves' hyperthyroidism and ophthalmopathy. RNA transcripts provided the source from which TCR beta CDR3 regions were amplified. An initial round of RT-PCR targeting the TCR CDR3 relied on the HTBI primer set. TCRdb passed the multiplex PCR reads through MiXCR, listing each CDR3 protein once. The table has about 840,000 distinct CDR3 sequences, 35% to 40% seen once. The source material was blood. These receptors were obtained from a young man with Graves' hyperthyroidism.

This clonotype was seen only a few times. J is TRBJ1-4 and V is TRBV6-5, with D perhaps matching TRBD1 (6 bases). Germline CDR1 reads MNHEY; CDR2 reads SVGAGI. The V end lost 1 base, the J end lost 4 bases, and 13 bases lay between the germline ends. This CDR3 has 16 residues. The CDR3 loop is CASSYLSGTSNEKLFF. The CDR3 DNA reads as TGTGCCAGCAGTTACTTATCCGGGACAAGTAATGAAAAACTGTTTTTT.

This chain joins TRBV7-9 and TRBJ1-5, with TRBD1 as a possible D gene (5 bases). Trimming cost V 2 bases and J 5 bases, with 10 bases left between them. The length of the CDR3 is 14 residues. CDR1 SEHNR and CDR2 FQNEAQ come from the germline V gene (reference sequence). In DNA form, the CDR3 reads TGTGCCAGCAGCTTATCTGGGGCCTATCAGCCCCAGCATTTT. Its protein is CASSLSGAYQPQHF.

This chain uses TRBV7-2 with TRBJ1-6, with D unclear. Germline V gene lookup returns CDR1 SGHTA and CDR2 FQGNSA. The CDR3 has 19 residues. V was pared by 1 base and J by 8 bases, with 24 bases between. CDR3 nucleotides: TGTGCCAGCAGCTTAGAGGGTCCTCGACACCTAGGGTATGATTCACCCCTCCACTTT. It codes for CASSLEGPRHLGYDSPLHF.

At least ten counts were recorded for this clonotype. The V call is TRBV9, the J call TRBJ1-4; the D is unclear. V dropped 1 base and J dropped 6 bases, with 7 bases sitting between them. Germline V gene lookup returns CDR1 SGDLS and CDR2 YYNGEE. This CDR3 comprises 13 residues. For the CDR3, the DNA is TGTGCCAGCAGCGTACGACCTGATGAAAAACTGTTTTTT. Amino acids: CASSVRPDEKLFF.

A few counts support this clonotype. One end of the junction does not line up with germline, which may come from a read error. The V gene is TRBV10-3, the J gene TRBJ2-5, with 8 bases matching TRBD1. TRBJ2-7 explains the end of the DNA better; the J call may be wrong. Per the germline V gene, CDR1 is ENHRY and CDR2 is SYGVKD. The CDR3 is 14 amino acids. The CDR3 nucleotides are TGTGCCAGCAGTTACGGGGACAGGATAATCGAGCAGTACTTC. Amino acid sequence: CASSYGDRIIEQYF.

This clonotype was detected ten times or more. The rearrangement links TRBV15 to TRBJ1-1; D gene ambiguous. The CDR3 consists of 13 residues. V lost 0 bases and J lost 8, with 10 bases in between. CDR1 and CDR2 from the germline V gene are LNHNV and YYDKDF (reference sequence). CDR3 bases: TGTGCCACCAGCAGAGATCGGAGGCTGGAAGCTTTCTTT. As protein: CATSRDRRLEAFF.

The CDR3 bases are TGTGCCAGTAGCTTCGGGACAGGGGTAGATACGCAGTATTTT. Its protein product is CASSFGTGVDTQYF. J is TRBJ2-3 and V is TRBV19; 10 nucleotides align to TRBD1. This CDR3 comprises 14 residues. CDR1 and CDR2 from the germline V gene are LNHDA and SQIVND (reference sequence). Unmatched junction bases numbered 5, after V lost 6 bases and J lost 5 bases.